The clone carrying this T cell receptor (beta chain) occurred once. Antigen: not known. The data derive from a study of TIL therapy for anti-PD-1-resistant metastatic lung cancer. Study-level information: Most patients had lung adenocarcinoma.

This was the immunoSEQ v3 assay. Using immunoSEQ multiplex PCR, the repertoire was profiled, and TCRdb retains in-frame clones only, with some absent. Of some 13,000 clones in the sample, 66% are singletons; the top ten hold 9%. Study outcomes and limitations: The cohort had more treatment-naive, never-smoker and oncogene-addicted patients than typical. Many TIL product clones were absent from baseline tumor, suggesting clonal contraction.

Time point given: pre-treatment sample, taken before nivolumab and TIL therapy. The tumor samples were excised metastases, mostly pleural nodules or supraclavicular lymph nodes. The starting material was tumor tissue, obtained at baseline. This TCR came from a woman between 25 and 85 years old with non-small cell lung cancer.

CDR3 nucleotide sequence: TGTGCCAGTAGTACCCGGGACAGACTAATCTATGGCTACACCTTC. Amino acids: CASSTRDRLIYGYTF. This chain joins TRBV19 and TRBJ1-2; 7 nucleotides agree with TRBD1. The V gene end was trimmed by 4 bases and the J gene end by 4 bases; junction bases not matched to a gene: 9. Germline CDR1 LNHDA, CDR2 SQIVND (reference sequence). CDR3 size: 15 residues.